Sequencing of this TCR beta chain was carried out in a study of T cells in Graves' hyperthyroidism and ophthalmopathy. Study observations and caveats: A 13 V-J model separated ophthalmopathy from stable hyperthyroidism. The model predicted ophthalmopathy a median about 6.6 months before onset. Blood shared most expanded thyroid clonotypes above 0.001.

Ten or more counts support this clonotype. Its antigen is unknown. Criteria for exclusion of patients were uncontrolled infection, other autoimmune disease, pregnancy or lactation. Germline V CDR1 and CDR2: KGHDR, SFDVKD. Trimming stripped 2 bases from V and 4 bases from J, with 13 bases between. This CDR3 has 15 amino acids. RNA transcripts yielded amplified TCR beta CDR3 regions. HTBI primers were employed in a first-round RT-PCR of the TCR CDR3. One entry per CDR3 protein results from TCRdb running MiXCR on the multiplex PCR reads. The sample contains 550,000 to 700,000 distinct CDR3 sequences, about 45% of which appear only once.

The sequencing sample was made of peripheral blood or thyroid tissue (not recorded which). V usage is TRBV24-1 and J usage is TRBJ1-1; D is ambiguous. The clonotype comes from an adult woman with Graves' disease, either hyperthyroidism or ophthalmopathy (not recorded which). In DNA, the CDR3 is TGTGCCACCAGTGATTCTTCTGTGACGAGCACTGAAGCTTTCTTT. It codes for CATSDSSVTSTEAFF.